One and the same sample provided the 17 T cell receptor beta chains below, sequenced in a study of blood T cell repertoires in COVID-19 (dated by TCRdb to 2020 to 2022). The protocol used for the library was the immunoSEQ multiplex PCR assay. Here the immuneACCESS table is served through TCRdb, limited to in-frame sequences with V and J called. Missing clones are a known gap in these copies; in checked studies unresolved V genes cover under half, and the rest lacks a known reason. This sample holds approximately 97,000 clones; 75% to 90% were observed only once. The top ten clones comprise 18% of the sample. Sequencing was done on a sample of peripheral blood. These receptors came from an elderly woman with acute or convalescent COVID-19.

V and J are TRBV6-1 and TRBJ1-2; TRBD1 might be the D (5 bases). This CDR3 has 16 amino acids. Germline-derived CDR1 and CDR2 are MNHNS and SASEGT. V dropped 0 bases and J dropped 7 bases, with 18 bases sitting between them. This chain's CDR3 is CASSEASTGLFTGYTF. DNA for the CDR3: TGTGCCAGCAGTGAAGCTAGTACAGGTCTATTTACTGGCTACACCTTC.

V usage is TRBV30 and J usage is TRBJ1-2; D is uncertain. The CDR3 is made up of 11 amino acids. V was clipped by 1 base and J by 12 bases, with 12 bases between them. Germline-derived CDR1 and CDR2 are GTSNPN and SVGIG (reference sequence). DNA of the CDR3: TGTGCCTGGAGTGCACAGAGCCTTCACACCTTC. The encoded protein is CAWSAQSLHTF.

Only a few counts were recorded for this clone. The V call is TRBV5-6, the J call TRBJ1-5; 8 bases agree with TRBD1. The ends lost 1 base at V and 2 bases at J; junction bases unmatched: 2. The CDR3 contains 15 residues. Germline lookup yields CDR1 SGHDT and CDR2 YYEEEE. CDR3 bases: TGTGCCAGCAGCTTGTTGGGACAGGGCAATCAGCCCCAGCATTTT. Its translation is CASSLLGQGNQPQHF.

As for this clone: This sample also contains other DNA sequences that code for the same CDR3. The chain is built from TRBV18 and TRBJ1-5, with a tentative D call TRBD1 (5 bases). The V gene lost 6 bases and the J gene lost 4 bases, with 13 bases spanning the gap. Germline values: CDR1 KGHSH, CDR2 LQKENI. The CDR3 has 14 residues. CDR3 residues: CASSPTGGNQPQHF. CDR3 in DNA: TGTGCCAGCTCGCCCACTGGGGGGAATCAGCCCCAGCATTTT.

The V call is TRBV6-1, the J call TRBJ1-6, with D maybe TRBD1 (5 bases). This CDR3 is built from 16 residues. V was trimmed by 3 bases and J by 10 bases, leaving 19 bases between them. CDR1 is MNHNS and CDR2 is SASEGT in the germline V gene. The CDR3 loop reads CASSEGPGKIWSPLHF. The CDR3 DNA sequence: TGTGCCAGCAGTGAGGGCCCAGGGAAAATTTGGTCACCCCTCCACTTT.

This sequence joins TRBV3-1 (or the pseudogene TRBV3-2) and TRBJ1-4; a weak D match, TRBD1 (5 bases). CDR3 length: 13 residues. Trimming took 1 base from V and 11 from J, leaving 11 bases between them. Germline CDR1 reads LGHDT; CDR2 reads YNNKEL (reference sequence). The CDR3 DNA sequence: TGTGCCAGCAGCCAAGGTCAGGGTAACAAACTGTTTTTT. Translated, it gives CASSQGQGNKLFF.

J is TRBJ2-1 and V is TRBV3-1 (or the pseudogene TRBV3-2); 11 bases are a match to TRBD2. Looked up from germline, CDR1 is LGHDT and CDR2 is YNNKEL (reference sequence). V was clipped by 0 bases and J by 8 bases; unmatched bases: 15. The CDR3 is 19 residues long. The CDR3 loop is CASSQDRGLAGGPMDEQFF. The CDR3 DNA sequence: TGTGCCAGCAGCCAAGATCGGGGCCTAGCGGGGGGCCCCATGGATGAGCAGTTCTTC.

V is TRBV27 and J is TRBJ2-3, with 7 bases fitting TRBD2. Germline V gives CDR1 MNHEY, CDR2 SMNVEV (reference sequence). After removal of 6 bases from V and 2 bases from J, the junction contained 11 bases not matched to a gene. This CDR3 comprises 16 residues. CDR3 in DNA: TGTGCCAGCAGCCCCCAAGGGACTAAAGACACAGATACGCAGTATTTT. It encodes CASSPQGTKDTDTQYF.

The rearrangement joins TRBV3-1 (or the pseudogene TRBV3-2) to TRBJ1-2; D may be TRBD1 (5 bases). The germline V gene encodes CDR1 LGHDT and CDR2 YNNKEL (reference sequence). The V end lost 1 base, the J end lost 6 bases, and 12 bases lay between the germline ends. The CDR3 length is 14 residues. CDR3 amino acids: CASSQVMVGDGYTF. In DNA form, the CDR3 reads TGTGCCAGCAGCCAAGTTATGGTAGGGGATGGCTACACCTTC.

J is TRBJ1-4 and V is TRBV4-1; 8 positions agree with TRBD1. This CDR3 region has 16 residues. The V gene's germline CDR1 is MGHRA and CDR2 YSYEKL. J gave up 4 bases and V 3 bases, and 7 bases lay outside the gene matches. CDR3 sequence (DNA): TGCGCCAGCAGCCATGACGACAGGGGAATTAATGAAAAACTGTTTTTT. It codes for CASSHDDRGINEKLFF.

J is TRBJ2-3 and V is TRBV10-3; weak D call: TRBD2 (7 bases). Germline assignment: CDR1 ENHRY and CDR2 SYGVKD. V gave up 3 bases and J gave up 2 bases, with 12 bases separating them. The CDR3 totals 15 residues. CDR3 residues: CAISDSGGHTDTQYF. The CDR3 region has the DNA TGTGCCATCAGTGATTCGGGGGGCCACACAGATACGCAGTATTTT.

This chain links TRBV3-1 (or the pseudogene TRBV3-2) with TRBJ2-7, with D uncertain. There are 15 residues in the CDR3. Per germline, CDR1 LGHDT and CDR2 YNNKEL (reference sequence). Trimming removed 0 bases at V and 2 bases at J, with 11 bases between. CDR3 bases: TGTGCCAGCAGCCAAGATCCTTACATCCCCTACGAGCAGTACTTC. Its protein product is CASSQDPYIPYEQYF.

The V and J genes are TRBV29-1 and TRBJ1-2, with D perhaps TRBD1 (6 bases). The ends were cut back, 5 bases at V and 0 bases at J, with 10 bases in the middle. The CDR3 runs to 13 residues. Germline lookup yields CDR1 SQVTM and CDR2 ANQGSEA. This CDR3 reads CSVPGQTNYGYTF. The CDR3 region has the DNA TGCAGCGTTCCGGGACAAACTAACTATGGCTACACCTTC. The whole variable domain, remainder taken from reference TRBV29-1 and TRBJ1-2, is SAVISQKPSRDICQRGTSLTIQCQVDSQVTMMFWYRQQPGQSLTLIATANQGSEATYESGFVIDKFPISRPNLTFSTLTVSNMSPEDSSIYLCSVPGQTNYGYTFGSGTRLTVV.

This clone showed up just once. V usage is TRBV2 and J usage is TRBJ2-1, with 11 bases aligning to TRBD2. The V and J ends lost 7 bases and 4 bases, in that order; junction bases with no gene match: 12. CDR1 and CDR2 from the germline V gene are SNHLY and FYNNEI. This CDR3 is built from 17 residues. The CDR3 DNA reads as TGTGCCAGCACCGCCATCTCACTAGCGGGGGCTTACAATGAGCAGTTCTTC. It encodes CASTAISLAGAYNEQFF.

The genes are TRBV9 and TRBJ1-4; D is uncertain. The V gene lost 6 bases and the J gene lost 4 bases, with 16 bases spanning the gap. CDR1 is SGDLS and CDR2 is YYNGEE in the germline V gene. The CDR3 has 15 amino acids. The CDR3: CASNPQGRVNEKLFF. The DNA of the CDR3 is TGTGCCAGCAACCCCCAAGGGCGGGTTAATGAAAAACTGTTTTTT. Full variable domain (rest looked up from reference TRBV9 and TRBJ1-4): DSGVTQTPKHLITATGQRVTLRCSPRSGDLSVYWYQQSLDQGLQFLIQYYNGEERAKGNILERFSAQQFPDLHSELNLSSLELGDSALYFCASNPQGRVNEKLFFGSGTQLSVL.

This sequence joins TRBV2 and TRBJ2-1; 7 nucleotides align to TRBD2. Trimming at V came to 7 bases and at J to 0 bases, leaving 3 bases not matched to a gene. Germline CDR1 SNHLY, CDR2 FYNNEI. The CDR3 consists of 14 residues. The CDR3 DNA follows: TGTGCCAGCAAGTCGGGGGGCTCCTACAATGAGCAGTTCTTC. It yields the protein CASKSGGSYNEQFF.

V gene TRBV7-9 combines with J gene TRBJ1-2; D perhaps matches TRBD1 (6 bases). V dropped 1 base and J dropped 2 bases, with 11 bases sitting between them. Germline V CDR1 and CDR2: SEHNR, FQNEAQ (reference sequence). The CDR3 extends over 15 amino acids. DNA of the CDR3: TGTGCCAGCAGCTTAGAGGGGGGGAAAAACTATGGCTACACCTTC. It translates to CASSLEGGKNYGYTF. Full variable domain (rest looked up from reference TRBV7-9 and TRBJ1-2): DTGVSQNPRHKITKRGQNVTFRCDPISEHNRLYWYRQTLGQGPEFLTYFQNEAQLEKSRLLSDRFSAERPKGSFSTLEIQRTEQGDSAMYLCASSLEGGKNYGYTFGSGTRLTVV.